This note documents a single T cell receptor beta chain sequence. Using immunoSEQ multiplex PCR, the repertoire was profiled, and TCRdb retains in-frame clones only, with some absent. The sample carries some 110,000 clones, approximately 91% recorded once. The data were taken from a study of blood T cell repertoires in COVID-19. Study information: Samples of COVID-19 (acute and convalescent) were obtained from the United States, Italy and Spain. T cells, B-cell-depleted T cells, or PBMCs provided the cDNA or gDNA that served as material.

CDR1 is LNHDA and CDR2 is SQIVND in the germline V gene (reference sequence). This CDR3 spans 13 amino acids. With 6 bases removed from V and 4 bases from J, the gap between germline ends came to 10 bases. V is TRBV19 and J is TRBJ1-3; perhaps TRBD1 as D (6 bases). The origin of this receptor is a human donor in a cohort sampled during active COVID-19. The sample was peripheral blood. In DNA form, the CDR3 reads TGTGCCAGTAGCGGGACAACCGGAAACACCATATATTTT. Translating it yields CASSGTTGNTIYF.